These T cell receptor beta chains were read from a single sample in a study of shared clonotypes between healthy human individuals. TCRdb's copy holds only in-frame clones and misses some; the assay was immunoSEQ multiplex PCR. Here the sample spans 950,000 to 1,300,000 clones, approximately 76% being singletons. The sample comprised memory CD4+ T cells sorted from blood. Receptors were obtained from a man aged 18 to 29 in good health. Each CDR3 is given with its conserved first and last residue.

v_call cdr3_aa
TRBV7-8 CASNLGQGETQYF
TRBV5-4 CASSSDRELFF
TRBV5-1 CASSLQGPGYEQYF
TRBV19 CASSIDRRGSEAFF
TRBV19 CASSIGMNNEQFF
TRBV5-4 CASSLAAEGDTQYF
TRBV18 CASSPPARPYEQYF
TRBV9 CASSPYGQGTTYEQYF
TRBV2 CASNGGRDNSPLHF
TRBV7-2 CASSLLAVGTDTQYF
TRBV19 CASSSSGGGSYGYTF
TRBV7-3 CASSSAGGALSNEQFF
TRBV6-6 CASSSTDSYNSPLHF
TRBV5-4 CASSLVGAAGTGELFF
TRBV6-6 CASRTTGLNSGNTIYF
TRBV7-6 CASSLGGRSYNSPLHF
TRBV5-1 CASSPSTIRTNTGELFF
TRBV5-1 CASSLEAGGGETQYF